This T cell receptor (beta chain) was recovered during a study of CD8 T cells in ankylosing spondylitis (dated by TCRdb to about 2017). For context, the study as a whole: T cell receptor beta repertoires were profiled in healthy donors and ankylosing spondylitis patients so that disease-linked TCR variants could be found. The full study cohort was made up of 25 ankylosing spondylitis patients and 108 healthy donors. Samples of peripheral blood were taken, and for ankylosing spondylitis patients, synovial fluid was collected as well. What the work shows at the level of the full study, not this receptor alone: Significant enrichment of the disease-linked clones was reported in matched synovial fluid samples from ankylosing spondylitis patients. The disease-linked clones showed a CD8+ phenotype and occurred at relatively low frequencies in peripheral blood. A TCR beta motif of eight highly homologous amino acid variants appeared characteristic of blood from ankylosing spondylitis patients. Some motif variants had previously been reported in the synovial fluid and blood of reactive arthritis patients, which suggests shared mechanisms of disease initiation.

Sequencer: Illumina HiSeq 2500. TCR beta libraries were prepared by quantitative 5'-RACE with molecular barcodes. In the paper's pipeline: To identify disease-linked TCR variants, a new computational method was used, one built on a probabilistic model of VDJ rearrangement. The public reads were run again by TCRdb, first through fastp at Q25 and then through MiXCR, and only productive beta chains were kept. Each CDR3 protein gets just one entry, which takes the most common genes and DNA from the rows behind it. The V and J calls were determined by TCRdb, not by the authors. This sample has 230,000 or so distinct CDR3 sequences in its table, and 15% to 20% of those were observed once. Under 40% of the sample lies in the top ten. Notes on this clonotype: Its antigen has not been determined. No base quality information exists; no much larger clone differs at one position.

CDR3 length: 15 amino acids, cysteine to phenylalanine. Only CDR3 DNA is held: 45 bases, read in frame from base 1. Via the germline V gene, CDR1 is SGHVS and CDR2 FQNEAQ. The junction carries 17 bases between V and J, which are trimmed by 5 bases and 4 bases respectively. What was sequenced was blood, either unsorted or a sorted T cell fraction (not recorded which). This TCR came from a male donor with ankylosing spondylitis or in good health (not recorded which). Here the chain combines TRBV7-8 and TRBJ2-5; the D segment cannot be called with confidence. The base sequence is TGTGCCAGCAGCACCCTTTATTCCGGGCGAGAGACCCAGTACTTC. Translated, this is CASSTLYSGRETQYF.